Below, 26 T cell receptor beta chains from the same sample are listed, as sequenced in a study of T cells in Graves' hyperthyroidism and ophthalmopathy. Researchers took RNA transcripts and amplified the TCR beta CDR3 regions from them. A set of HTBI primers served as the primers for a first-round RT-PCR of the TCR CDR3. One entry per CDR3 protein results from TCRdb running MiXCR on the multiplex PCR reads. The table includes over 700,000 distinct CDR3 sequences, approximately 18% detected once. The sequencing sample was made of blood. These receptors all come from a woman in her forties or fifties with Graves' hyperthyroidism that later progressed to Graves' ophthalmopathy.

The CDR3 DNA follows: TGCGCCACCGAAGAAGGTCAAAATGAGCAGTTCTTC. Protein product: CATEEGQNEQFF. The chain links TRBV10-2 to TRBJ2-1; D not resolved. CDR3 length equals 12 residues. V lost 10 bases and J lost 7, with 14 bases in between. The germline V gene has CDR1 WSHSY and CDR2 SAAADI.

This clonotype showed up just a few times. The genes are TRBV7-3 and TRBJ1-3; 8 bases match TRBD1. This CDR3 contains 14 residues. Unmatched junction bases numbered 1, after V lost 4 bases and J lost 2 bases. CDR1 is SGHTA and CDR2 is FQGTGA in the germline V gene. As DNA, the CDR3 is TGTGCCAGCAGCTCGACAGGGGCTGGAAACACCATATATTTT. This sequence encodes CASSSTGAGNTIYF.

This clonotype has ten or more counts. The chain recombines TRBV20-1 with TRBJ1-2; tentatively, D is TRBD1 (6 bases). From germline, CDR1 is DFQATT and CDR2 SNEGSKA (reference sequence). Trimming shortened V by 4 bases and J by 4 bases, and 16 bases separated the two germline ends. The CDR3 has 14 amino acids. The CDR3: CSAKSGGLSYGYTF. The CDR3, as DNA: TGCAGTGCTAAGTCCGGGGGCCTTAGCTATGGCTACACCTTC.

In this sample, this clonotype turned up a few times. The genes are TRBV12-3 or TRBV12-4 and TRBJ2-2; no firm D call. The CDR3 is made up of 14 amino acids. Trimming stripped 3 bases from V and 5 bases from J, with 10 bases between. CDR3 loop: CASSFSWGTGELFF. Here the CDR3 DNA reads TGTGCCAGCAGTTTTTCTTGGGGTACCGGGGAGCTGTTTTTT.

This clonotype came up many times. This chain uses TRBV30 with TRBJ2-1; D may be TRBD1 or TRBD2 (6 bases each). CDR3 length: 17 amino acids. V lost 5 bases, J lost 3 bases, and 23 bases lay in between. Germline V gives CDR1 GTSNPN, CDR2 SVGIG (reference sequence). As DNA, the CDR3 is TGTGCCTGGGTGACGGGGGCTTCGGACACACACTACAATGAGCAGTTCTTC. This sequence encodes CAWVTGASDTHYNEQFF.

The table lists this clonotype with a count of one. The rearrangement links TRBV20-1 to TRBJ2-7, with 11 bases matching TRBD2. Germline CDR1 reads DFQATT; CDR2 reads SNEGSKA (reference sequence). There are 18 residues in the CDR3. V was clipped by 6 bases and J by 3 bases; unmatched bases: 19. CDR3 sequence reads: CSASTSGGLRGNFYEQYF. CDR3 nucleotides: TGCAGTGCCAGCACTAGCGGGGGACTTCGCGGGAATTTCTACGAGCAGTACTTC.

This clonotype was seen at least ten times. The rearrangement uses TRBV7-9 and TRBJ2-5; D is possibly TRBD1 or TRBD2 (5 bases each). Trimming removed 6 bases at V and 5 bases at J, with 13 bases between. The CDR3 length is 13 residues. Germline V gene sequence: CDR1 SEHNR, CDR2 FQNEAQ (reference sequence). CDR3 bases: TGTGCCAGCAGATTGGACGGGGCGGAGACCCAGTACTTC. This sequence encodes CASRLDGAETQYF.

This clonotype was counted many times. This chain joins TRBV7-6 and TRBJ2-1, with TRBD2 matching over 10 bases. Per the germline V gene, CDR1 is SGHVS and CDR2 is FNYEAQ. V shed 3 bases and J 6 bases; nucleotides not matched to a gene: 5. There are 15 residues in the CDR3. In nucleotides, the CDR3 is TGTGCCAGCAGCTTGAGCGCTAGCGGGGGCAATGAGCAGTTCTTC. Translating gives CASSLSASGGNEQFF.

V usage is TRBV12-5 and J usage is TRBJ2-2; D is possibly TRBD1 (6 bases). Germline CDR1 is LGHNT and CDR2 is FRNRAP. The CDR3 length is 15 residues. V lost 5 bases, J lost 4 bases, and 14 bases lay in between. As DNA, the CDR3 is TGTGCTAGTGGTCCATCTTCAGGGGTCACCGGGGAGCTGTTTTTT. Protein product: CASGPSSGVTGELFF. Together with reference TRBV12-5 and TRBJ2-2, the CDR3 gives the full variable domain: DARVTQTPRHKVTEMGQEVTMRCQPILGHNTVFWYRQTMMQGLELLAYFRNRAPLDDSGMPKDRFSAEMPDATLATLKIQPSEPRDSAVYFCASGPSSGVTGELFFGEGSRLTVL.

This clonotype was seen more than once but under ten times. The genes are TRBV29-1 and TRBJ2-1; D gene ambiguous. In germline, CDR1 is SQVTM, CDR2 ANQGSEA. V lost 0 bases and J lost 10, with 13 bases in between. There are 13 residues in the CDR3. The CDR3 coding sequence is TGCAGCGTTGAAGACGAACTTTGGTTGGAGCAGTTCTTC. Its translation is CSVEDELWLEQFF.

The chain joins TRBV29-1 to TRBJ2-1, with D tentatively TRBD2 (5 bases). The length of the CDR3 is 14 residues. With 3 bases removed from V and 7 bases from J, the gap between germline ends came to 16 bases. The V gene's germline CDR1 is SQVTM and CDR2 ANQGSEA. CDR3 DNA: TGCAGCGTTGATACGGGATTCCCCAGAAATGAGCAGTTCTTC. This gives the protein CSVDTGFPRNEQFF.

This clonotype was counted at least ten times. The chain recombines TRBV20-1 with TRBJ1-5; a possible D gene is TRBD1 (6 bases). The CDR3 loop spans 17 amino acids. Germline CDR1 reads DFQATT; CDR2 reads SNEGSKA (reference sequence). V dropped 5 bases and J dropped 3 bases, with 23 bases sitting between them. CDR3 DNA sequence: TGCAGTGCTTCCCGACCAGGGGCGGGGGCCCTCAATCAGCCCCAGCATTTT. This sequence encodes CSASRPGAGALNQPQHF.

This clonotype was recorded many times. This sequence joins TRBV5-1 and TRBJ1-1; D not certain. The CDR3 spans 15 residues. Germline CDR1 and CDR2: SGHRS and YFSETQ. Deletions cut 1 base from V and 4 bases from J, with 14 bases between. The CDR3 protein is CASSLQDAEGTEAFF. The CDR3 nucleotides are TGCGCCAGCAGCTTGCAGGACGCTGAAGGCACTGAAGCTTTCTTT.

There are many counts of this clonotype. CDR3 sequence reads: CASSNNRDRGNTEAFF. DNA for the CDR3: TGTGCCAGCAGTAACAACCGGGACCGAGGGAACACTGAAGCTTTCTTT. The rearrangement uses TRBV2 and TRBJ1-1, with D possibly being TRBD1 (5 bases). The germline V gene has CDR1 SNHLY and CDR2 FYNNEI. The CDR3 totals 16 residues. The ends were cut back, 5 bases at V and 1 base at J, with 17 bases in the middle.

The table lists this clonotype with a few counts. The V and J genes are TRBV12-3 or TRBV12-4 and TRBJ2-2, with 7 bases lining up with TRBD1. The V segment lost 3 bases and the J segment 8 bases; nucleotides outside the gene matches: 6. This CDR3 comprises 14 residues. This CDR3 reads CASSFDRESGELFF. CDR3 DNA sequence: TGTGCCAGCAGTTTCGACAGGGAATCTGGGGAGCTGTTTTTT.

This rearrangement joins TRBV19 to TRBJ1-5; D gene ambiguous. This CDR3 region has 11 residues. Germline CDR1 and CDR2: LNHDA and SQIVND (reference sequence). The CDR3 is CATGGNQPQHF. CDR3 sequence (DNA): TGTGCAACCGGAGGAAATCAGCCCCAGCATTTT. Full variable domain (remainder filled in from reference TRBV19 and TRBJ1-5): DGGITQSPKYLFRKEGQNVTLSCEQNLNHDAMYWYRQDPGQGLRLIYYSQIVNDFQKGDIAEGYSVSREKKESFPLTVTSAQKNPTAFYLCATGGNQPQHFGDGTRLSIL.

This clonotype was seen more than once but under ten times. The V and J genes are TRBV5-1 and TRBJ1-1; the D gene is possibly TRBD1 (5 bases). The CDR3 length is 15 residues. Trimming cost V 4 bases and J 5 bases, with 18 bases left between them. The germline V gene has CDR1 SGHRS and CDR2 YFSETQ. This CDR3 is CASSQTGLQGTEAFF. DNA of the CDR3: TGCGCCAGCAGCCAGACGGGACTTCAGGGAACTGAAGCTTTCTTT. The whole variable domain, remainder taken from reference TRBV5-1 and TRBJ1-1, is KAGVTQTPRYLIKTRGQQVTLSCSPISGHRSVSWYQQTPGQGLQFLFEYFSETQRNKGNFPGRFSGRQFSNSRSEMNVSTLELGDSALYLCASSQTGLQGTEAFFGQGTRLTVV.

This chain joins TRBV14 and TRBJ2-1; 8 bases agree with TRBD2. Germline assignment: CDR1 SGHDN and CDR2 FVKESK. This CDR3 is 19 amino acids long. V lost 0 bases to trimming and J lost 3 bases; unmatched junction nucleotides: 13. CDR3 sequence reads: CASSQDRGTGRGDYNEQFF. CDR3 coding DNA: TGTGCCAGCAGCCAAGACAGGGGCACGGGGCGGGGGGACTACAATGAGCAGTTCTTC.

Notes on this clonotype: A clone one base away is much larger, so this may be a read error. The rearrangement links TRBV20-1 to TRBJ2-1; a weak D match, TRBD2 (5 bases). V gave up 4 bases and J gave up 5 bases, with 9 bases separating them. Looked up from germline, CDR1 is DFQATT and CDR2 is SNEGSKA (reference sequence). This CDR3 spans 12 amino acids. This CDR3 is CSATGEHNEQFF. In DNA form, the CDR3 reads TGCAGTGCTACCGGGGAACACAATGAGCAGTTCTTC.

V is TRBV12-3 or TRBV12-4 and J is TRBJ1-5; 7 nucleotides line up with TRBD1. The CDR3 loop spans 16 amino acids. With 6 bases clipped from V and 0 bases from J, the junction kept 8 bases outside the gene matches. In DNA, the CDR3 is TGTGCCAGCAGCTTACAGGGGTTCTATAGCAATCAGCCCCAGCATTTT. Translation gives CASSLQGFYSNQPQHF.

Turning to this clonotype: A much larger clone sits a single nucleotide away, making a read error possible. The V and J genes are TRBV20-1 and TRBJ1-1; tentatively, D is TRBD1 (6 bases). CDR1 DFQATT and CDR2 SNEGSKA come from the germline V gene (reference sequence). V gave up 8 bases and J gave up 1 base, with 20 bases separating them. CDR3 size: 15 residues. The DNA of the CDR3 is TGCAGTTCCCCGATAAACGGACAGAGGAACACTGAAGCTTTCTTT. This encodes CSSPINGQRNTEAFF.

The chain uses TRBV2 and TRBJ1-2, with a tentative D call TRBD1 (5 bases). From germline, CDR1 is SNHLY and CDR2 FYNNEI. This CDR3 comprises 15 residues. V gave up 6 bases and J gave up 0 bases, with 14 bases separating them. CDR3 sequence (DNA): TGTGCCAGCAGGTCTGCAGGGTTAGCTAACTATGGCTACACCTTC. This sequence encodes CASRSAGLANYGYTF.

The chain uses TRBV10-2 and TRBJ1-1; D remains ambiguous. CDR3 size: 15 residues. CDR1 and CDR2 from the germline V gene are WSHSY and SAAADI. The V end was cut by 6 bases, the J end by 0 bases, with 14 bases between. The CDR3 DNA follows: TGCGCCAGCAGAGCAGGCCGGTCGATGAACACTGAAGCTTTCTTT. This encodes CASRAGRSMNTEAFF.

This clonotype was seen more than once but under ten times. V gene TRBV19 combines with J gene TRBJ1-2; TRBD1 matches 7 bases. The J segment lost 4 bases and the V segment lost 1 base, leaving 12 bases of the junction unmatched. CDR1 and CDR2 from the germline V gene are LNHDA and SQIVND (reference sequence). The CDR3 is 17 residues long. The CDR3 is CASSIGGGLQGSYGYTF. The CDR3 nucleotides read TGTGCCAGTAGTATAGGAGGGGGCCTCCAGGGGAGCTATGGCTACACCTTC.

The V gene is TRBV5-6, the J gene TRBJ2-5, with 7 bases fitting TRBD1. V dropped 4 bases and J dropped 4; count of bases not matched to a gene: 7. The germline gives CDR1 SGHDT, CDR2 YYEEEE. This CDR3 region has 14 residues. The CDR3 DNA sequence: TGTGCCAGCAGCCCAGTGACAGGGTCAGAGACCCAGTACTTC. This translates into CASSPVTGSETQYF.

V gene TRBV12-3 or TRBV12-4 combines with J gene TRBJ2-7; 9 bases map to TRBD2. V gave up 2 bases and J gave up 7 bases; unmatched junction bases: 6. This CDR3 has 14 residues. CDR3 bases: TGTGCCAGCAGTTTACTGCGGGGGGGCCGGGAGCAGTACTTC. It encodes CASSLLRGGREQYF.